This TCR beta chain is from a study of cytomegalovirus exposure and HLA in healthy donors. As for the study in general: Among about 179 million T cells, an earlier analysis found 117 million unique TCR beta sequences.

The CDR3 is 15 residues long. The germline gives CDR1 SGHRS, CDR2 YFSETQ. The trim removed 4 bases at V and 1 base at J, leaving 7 bases unmatched. A note on this clone: Antigen unknown.

In the PCR, 60 Vbeta and 13 Jbeta primers were used. Here immunoSEQ multiplex PCR was the method, and the copy in TCRdb shows in-frame clones only, minus some. The sample shows over 70,000 clones, about 80% of them seen only once. Study-wide points: A later analysis found common viral pathogens apparently linked to several of the most significant clusters. Many donors shared some public TCRs, even though most TCR sequences were rare.

The sequenced material came from PBMCs. This TCR came from a man aged 45-65 years in good health and CMV-seropositive. The chain joins TRBV5-1 to TRBJ2-5; 7 nucleotides line up with TRBD2. The CDR3 region has the DNA TGCGCCAGCAGCCCATCCGGGACTACCCAAGAGACCCAGTACTTC. Amino acids: CASSPSGTTQETQYF.